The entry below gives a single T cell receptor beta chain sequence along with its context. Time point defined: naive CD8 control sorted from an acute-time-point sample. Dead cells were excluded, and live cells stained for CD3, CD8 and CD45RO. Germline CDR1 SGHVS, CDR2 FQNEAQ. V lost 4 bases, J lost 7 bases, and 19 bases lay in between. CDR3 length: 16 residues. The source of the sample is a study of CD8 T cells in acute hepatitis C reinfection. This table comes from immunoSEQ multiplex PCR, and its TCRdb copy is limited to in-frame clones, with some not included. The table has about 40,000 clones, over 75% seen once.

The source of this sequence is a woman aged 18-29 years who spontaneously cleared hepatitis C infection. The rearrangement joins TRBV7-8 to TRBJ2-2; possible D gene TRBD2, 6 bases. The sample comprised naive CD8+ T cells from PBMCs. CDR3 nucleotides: TGTGCCAGCAGCTCACCCGGGGGTATTCTAGGCGGGGAGCTGTTTTTT. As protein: CASSSPGGILGGELFF.